These 8 T cell receptor beta chains came from one sample sequenced in a study of neoadjuvant anti-PD-1 for oral cavity cancer. Profiling relied on immunoSEQ multiplex PCR, and the TCRdb table lists in-frame clones only, not all of them. Of about 42,000 clones listed, around 79% were seen once; the top ten hold approximately 5%. The time point denotes: after neoadjuvant nivolumab, at surgical resection. Here the sequenced sample was PBMCs, taken after nivolumab (anti-PD-1) treatment. The receptor set was obtained from a person aged 35-79 years with oral cavity squamous cell carcinoma.

The V gene is TRBV27, the J gene TRBJ1-5; TRBD1 matches 8 bases. Germline V gene data show CDR1 as MNHEY and CDR2 as SMNVEV (reference sequence). The ends lost 6 bases at V and 3 bases at J; junction bases unmatched: 4. CDR3 size: 14 residues. This CDR3 is CASRRQGTNQPQHF. The DNA for the CDR3 is TGTGCCAGCAGAAGACAGGGGACCAATCAGCCCCAGCATTTT.

The chain joins TRBV7-6 to TRBJ2-7; 8 bases agree with TRBD1. V shed 1 base and J 1 base; nucleotides not matched to a gene: 0. This CDR3 has 14 residues. In germline, CDR1 is SGHVS, CDR2 FNYEAQ. The CDR3 region is CASSLGTGSYEQYF. The CDR3, as DNA: TGTGCCAGCAGCTTAGGGACAGGGTCCTACGAGCAGTACTTC.

The rearrangement uses TRBV29-1 and TRBJ2-7; D might be TRBD1 (6 bases). In germline, CDR1 is SQVTM, CDR2 ANQGSEA. This CDR3 region has 12 residues. V lost 6 bases to trimming and J lost 4 bases, with 13 bases between them. CDR3 amino acids: CSVLTGTYEQYF. CDR3 nucleotides: TGCAGCGTCCTTACAGGGACATACGAGCAGTACTTC.

This clone was counted between two and nine times. Germline and junction disagree at one end, which may indicate a read error. The rearrangement joins TRBV10-1 to TRBJ1-3, with a possible D match to TRBD1 (6 bases). Germline V lookup: CDR1 WNHNN, CDR2 SYGVQD (reference sequence). This CDR3 has 14 amino acids. DNA for the CDR3: TGCGCCAGCAGTGAGTCGACTGGGAACGCAGGACAGAGGTTT. The encoded protein is CASSESTGNAGQRF.

The chain joins TRBV5-5 to TRBJ1-5; D possibly corresponds to TRBD1 (6 bases). Germline V gives CDR1 SGHKS, CDR2 YYEKEE (reference sequence). Between the trimmed V and J ends, which lost 0 bases and 9 bases, there was a span of 16 bases. There are 15 residues in the CDR3. Here the CDR3 reads CASSLDGGAVGPQHF. The DNA for the CDR3 is TGTGCCAGCAGCTTGGATGGGGGGGCCGTAGGGCCCCAGCATTTT.

This chain connects TRBV27 to TRBJ2-1, with D maybe TRBD2 (6 bases). Looked up from germline, CDR1 is MNHEY and CDR2 is SMNVEV (reference sequence). V was cut by 4 bases and J by 5 bases, with 15 bases left in between. The CDR3 totals 15 residues. The CDR3 nucleotides read TGTGCCAGCAGTTCCAGTTGGGGGGAACACAATGAGCAGTTCTTC. Amino acid sequence: CASSSSWGEHNEQFF.

V gene TRBV11-2 combines with J gene TRBJ1-1, with 7 nucleotides matching TRBD1. V shed 3 bases and J 7 bases; nucleotides not matched to a gene: 8. Per the germline V gene, CDR1 is SGHAT and CDR2 is FQNNGV. This CDR3 has 14 residues. The CDR3 DNA is TGTGCCAGCAGCTTGGGAAACCAGGGGGTTGAAGCTTTCTTT. Its translation: CASSLGNQGVEAFF. The whole variable domain, filled in from reference TRBV11-2 and TRBJ1-1, reads EAGVAQSPRYKIIEKRQSVAFWCNPISGHATLYWYQQILGQGPKLLIQFQNNGVVDDSQLPKDRFSAERLKGVDSTLKIQPAKLEDSAVYLCASSLGNQGVEAFFGQGTRLTVV.

This chain joins TRBV30 and TRBJ1-4; D might be TRBD1 (5 bases). Germline assignment: CDR1 GTSNPN and CDR2 SVGIG (reference sequence). The CDR3 length is 14 residues. The V gene lost 2 bases and the J gene lost 5 bases, with 12 bases spanning the gap. This CDR3 is CAWSRRRGNEKLFF. DNA of the CDR3: TGTGCCTGGAGTCGTAGAAGGGGAAATGAAAAACTGTTTTTT.